This T cell receptor beta chain was recovered during a study of CD8+CD57+ T cells in acquired aplastic anemia. Whole-study context: For CD4+ cells, healthy donors had an average of roughly 11 million reads.

In germline, CDR1 is GTSNPN, CDR2 SVGIG (reference sequence). V gave up 0 bases and J gave up 7 bases, with 10 bases separating them. The CDR3 covers 13 residues. The template for TCR beta VDJ and CDR3 sequence profiling was genomic DNA. MiXCR, applied by TCRdb to the reads, yields one record per CDR3 protein. Of about 130,000 distinct CDR3 sequences in the sample, roughly 50% were seen once. Source material: sorted CD4+, CD8+, or CD8+CD57+ T cells (not recorded which) from PBMCs. The chain carries TRBV30 and TRBJ2-4; tentative D call: TRBD2 (6 bases). This receptor was taken from a human donor in good health, serving as a control. In DNA, the CDR3 is TGTGCCTGGAGTGTTGACGCGGGGAACATTCAGTACTTC. This encodes CAWSVDAGNIQYF.